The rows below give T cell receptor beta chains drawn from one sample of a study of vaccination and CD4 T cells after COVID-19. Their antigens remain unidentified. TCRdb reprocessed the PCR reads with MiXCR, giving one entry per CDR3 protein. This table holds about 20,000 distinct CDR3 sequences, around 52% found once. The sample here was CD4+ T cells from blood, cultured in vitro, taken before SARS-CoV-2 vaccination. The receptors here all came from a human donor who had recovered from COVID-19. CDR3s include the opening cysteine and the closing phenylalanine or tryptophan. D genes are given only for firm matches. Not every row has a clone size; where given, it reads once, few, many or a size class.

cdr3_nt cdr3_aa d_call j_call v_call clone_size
TGTGCCAGCAGCCCTAGGACAGGTGAAGCTTTCTTT CASSPRTGEAFF TRBD1 TRBJ1-1 TRBV11-3 few
TGTGCCAGCGCTGGGACAGCGAACACTGAAGCTTTCTTT CASAGTANTEAFF TRBD1 TRBJ1-1 TRBV19 NA
TGTGCCAGCAGTCTACTAGCGGGAGCAAACACCGGGGAGCTGTTTTTT CASSLLAGANTGELFF TRBD2 TRBJ2-2 TRBV28 NA
TGTGCCAGCAGTCGGACAGGGGCCACCTCCGATGAGCAGTTCTTC CASSRTGATSDEQFF TRBD1 TRBJ2-1 TRBV6-2/TRBV6-3 once
TGTGCCAGCAGCCCCAGGGGAGGGGCTCAGCCCCAGCATTTT CASSPRGGAQPQHF NA TRBJ1-5 TRBV7-2 NA
TGTGCCAGCAGTTTAGCCCCTGGATCGCCGAACACTGAAGCTTTCTTT CASSLAPGSPNTEAFF NA TRBJ1-1 TRBV28 NA
TGTGCCAGCAGCTTATTTGACAGAGAAGTCGAGCAGTACTTC CASSLFDREVEQYF NA TRBJ2-7 TRBV7-6 NA
TGTGCCAGCAGTCTTACCGGGACAGGACCCGAGCAGTACTTC CASSLTGTGPEQYF TRBD1 TRBJ2-7 TRBV28 NA
TGCGCCAGCAGCCCCGGGACACAAGAGACCCAGTACTTC CASSPGTQETQYF NA TRBJ2-5 TRBV5-1 NA
TGTGCCAGCAAGGGTACTCGACAGGGGACTGGCTACACCTTC CASKGTRQGTGYTF TRBD1 TRBJ1-2 TRBV19 NA
TGTGCCAGCACCCCAGGGGGTTCCTACGAGCAGTACTTC CASTPGGSYEQYF TRBD1 TRBJ2-7 TRBV6-1 NA
TGTGCCAGCAGACCCTCCAATTCACCCCTCCACTTT CASRPSNSPLHF NA TRBJ1-6 TRBV7-2 NA
TGTGCCACCAGTGACGACAGGGGAGGCTACGAGCAGTACTTC CATSDDRGGYEQYF TRBD1 TRBJ2-7 TRBV24-1 NA
TGTGCCAGCAGTTTATTTTCCGGGACCTACAATGAGCAGTTCTTC CASSLFSGTYNEQFF NA TRBJ2-1 TRBV28 once
TGTGCCACCAGCGCCCACCCAGGGACTAACTATGGCTACACCTTC CATSAHPGTNYGYTF NA TRBJ1-2 TRBV15 few
TGTGCCAGTACCCCCCGCCAGGGAATAGTCAATCAGCCCCAGCATTTT CASTPRQGIVNQPQHF NA TRBJ1-5 TRBV19 NA
TGTGCCAGCAGCCCCTCGGGGGTTGGCTACACCTTC CASSPSGVGYTF NA TRBJ1-2 TRBV7-8 NA
TGCAGTGCTAGACCTACGGACAGGGCGTTACGGGCGAACTATGGCTACACCTTC CSARPTDRALRANYGYTF TRBD1 TRBJ1-2 TRBV20-1 few
TGTGCCAGCATCCTACTAGCGGGAGGCCTCATCTACAATGAGCAGTTCTTC CASILLAGGLIYNEQFF TRBD2 TRBJ2-1 TRBV6-9 once
TGCAGTGCTACCTGGGCTCCTAAAGAGACCCAGTACTTC CSATWAPKETQYF NA TRBJ2-5 TRBV20-1 NA
TGTGCCAGCAGTTACTCAACCGTCAACAGGGTAAAGAGGAGGACTGAAGCTTTCTTT CASSYSTVNRVKRRTEAFF NA TRBJ1-1 TRBV6-2/TRBV6-3 NA
TGTGCCAGCAGCCCCCCCAGGGGGACAGGGGATCACTACGAGCAGTACTTC CASSPPRGTGDHYEQYF TRBD1 TRBJ2-7 TRBV7-9 NA
TGCAGTGCGTCGTTAGCGGGGAGCGGGACCCAGTACTTC CSASLAGSGTQYF TRBD2 TRBJ2-5 TRBV20-1 few
TGTGCCAGCAGTTTAGTTGGGACAGCTAAAAACATTCAGTACTTC CASSLVGTAKNIQYF TRBD1 TRBJ2-4 TRBV28 NA